This T cell receptor (beta chain) was sequenced during a study of cytomegalovirus exposure and HLA in healthy donors. Study-level findings and limits: In vitro confirmation showed three CMV-associated chains to be CMV antigen specific. As was reported, the classifier diagnosed cytomegalovirus status with high specificity and sensitivity.

Details on this clone: The antigen is unknown.

Data came from immunoSEQ multiplex PCR; TCRdb stores just in-frame clones and leaves some out. The data hold 110,000 or so clones, with approximately 90% observed a single time. While the first cohort had 500 to 700 subjects, the donors belonged to the separate validation cohort of over a hundred subjects. The sample taken for sequencing was PBMCs. The origin of this receptor is a man between 18 and 35 years old in good health and CMV-seropositive.

The CDR3 DNA follows: TGTGCCAGCAGTTTGGGGGGGAGCTCCTACAATGAGCAGTTCTTC. It codes for CASSLGGSSYNEQFF. The chain couples TRBV27 to TRBJ2-1, with 7 positions matching TRBD2. CDR1 and CDR2 from the germline V gene are MNHEY and SMNVEV (reference sequence). The CDR3 totals 15 residues. The V gene end was trimmed by 3 bases and the J gene end by 0 bases; junction bases not matched to a gene: 2.